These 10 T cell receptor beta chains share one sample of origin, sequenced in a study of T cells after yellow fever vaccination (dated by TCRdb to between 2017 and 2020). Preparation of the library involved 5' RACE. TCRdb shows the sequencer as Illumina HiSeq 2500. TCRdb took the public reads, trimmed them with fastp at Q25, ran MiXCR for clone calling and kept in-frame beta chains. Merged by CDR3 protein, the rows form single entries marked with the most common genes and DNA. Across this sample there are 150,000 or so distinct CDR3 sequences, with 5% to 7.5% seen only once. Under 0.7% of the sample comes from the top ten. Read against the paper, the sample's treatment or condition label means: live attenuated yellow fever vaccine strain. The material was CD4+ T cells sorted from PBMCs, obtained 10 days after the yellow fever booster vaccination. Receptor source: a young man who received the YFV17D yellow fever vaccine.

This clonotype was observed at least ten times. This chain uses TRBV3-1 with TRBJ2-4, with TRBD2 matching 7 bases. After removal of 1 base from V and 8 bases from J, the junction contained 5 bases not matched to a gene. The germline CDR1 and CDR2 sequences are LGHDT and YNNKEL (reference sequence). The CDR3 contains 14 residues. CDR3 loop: CASSQAGGGDIQYF. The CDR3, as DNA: TGTGCCAGCAGCCAAGCGGGAGGTGGGGACATTCAGTACTTC.

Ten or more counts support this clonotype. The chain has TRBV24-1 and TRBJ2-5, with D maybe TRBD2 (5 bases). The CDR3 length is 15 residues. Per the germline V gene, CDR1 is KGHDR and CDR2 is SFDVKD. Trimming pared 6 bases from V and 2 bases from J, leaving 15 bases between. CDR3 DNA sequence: TGTGCCACCAGTCCCTCTCCGGGGAGACAAGAGACCCAGTACTTC. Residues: CATSPSPGRQETQYF.

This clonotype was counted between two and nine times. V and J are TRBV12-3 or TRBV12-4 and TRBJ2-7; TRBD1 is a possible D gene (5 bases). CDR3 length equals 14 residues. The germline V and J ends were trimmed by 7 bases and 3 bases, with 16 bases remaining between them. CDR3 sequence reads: CASTLSDKNYEQYF. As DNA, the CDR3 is TGTGCCAGCACCCTCTCGGACAAGAACTACGAGCAGTACTTC.

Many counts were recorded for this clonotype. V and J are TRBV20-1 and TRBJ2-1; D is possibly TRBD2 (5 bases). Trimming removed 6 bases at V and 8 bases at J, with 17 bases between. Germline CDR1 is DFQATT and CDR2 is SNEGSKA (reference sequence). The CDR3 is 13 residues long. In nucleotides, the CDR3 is TGCAGTGCCCTCCCCCTAGCTACCCATGAGCAGTTCTTC. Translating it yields CSALPLATHEQFF.

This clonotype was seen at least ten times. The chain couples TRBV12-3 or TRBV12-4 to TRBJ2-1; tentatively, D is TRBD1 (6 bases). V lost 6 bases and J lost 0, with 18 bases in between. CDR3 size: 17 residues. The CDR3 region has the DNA TGTGCCAGCAGGCCCGGGATGGGACAAAACTCCTACAATGAGCAGTTCTTC. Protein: CASRPGMGQNSYNEQFF.

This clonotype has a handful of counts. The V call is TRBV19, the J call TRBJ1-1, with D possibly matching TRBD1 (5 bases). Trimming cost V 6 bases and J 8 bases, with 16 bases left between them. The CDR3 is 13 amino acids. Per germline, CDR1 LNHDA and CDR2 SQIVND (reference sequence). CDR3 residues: CASRRTGWGEAFF. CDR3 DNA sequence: TGTGCCAGTAGACGTACTGGATGGGGGGAAGCTTTCTTT.

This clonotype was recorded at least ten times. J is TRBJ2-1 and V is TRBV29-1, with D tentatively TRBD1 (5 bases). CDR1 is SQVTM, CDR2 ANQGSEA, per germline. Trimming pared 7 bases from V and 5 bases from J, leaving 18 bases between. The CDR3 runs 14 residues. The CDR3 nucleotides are TGCAGCGACCCCAGACAGCGTGGGCACAATGAGCAGTTCTTC. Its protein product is CSDPRQRGHNEQFF.

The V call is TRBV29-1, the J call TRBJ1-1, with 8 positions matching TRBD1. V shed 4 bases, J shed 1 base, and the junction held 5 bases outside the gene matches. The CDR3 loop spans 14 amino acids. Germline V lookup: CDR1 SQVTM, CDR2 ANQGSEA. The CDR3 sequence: CSVVRTGRNTEAFF. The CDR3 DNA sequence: TGCAGCGTTGTCCGGACAGGGAGGAACACTGAAGCTTTCTTT.

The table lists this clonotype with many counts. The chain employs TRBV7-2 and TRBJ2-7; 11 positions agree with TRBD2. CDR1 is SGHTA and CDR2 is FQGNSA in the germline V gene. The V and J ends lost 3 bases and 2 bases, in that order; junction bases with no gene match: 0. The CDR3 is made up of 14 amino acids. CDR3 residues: CASSFSGRAYEQYF. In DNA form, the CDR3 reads TGTGCCAGCAGCTTTAGCGGGAGGGCCTACGAGCAGTACTTC.

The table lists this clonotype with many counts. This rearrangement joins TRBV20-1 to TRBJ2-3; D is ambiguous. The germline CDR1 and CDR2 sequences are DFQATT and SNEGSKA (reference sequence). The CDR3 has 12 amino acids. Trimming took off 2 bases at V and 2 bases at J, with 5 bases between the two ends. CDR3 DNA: TGCAGTGCTAGAAATCCCACAGATACGCAGTATTTT. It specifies CSARNPTDTQYF.